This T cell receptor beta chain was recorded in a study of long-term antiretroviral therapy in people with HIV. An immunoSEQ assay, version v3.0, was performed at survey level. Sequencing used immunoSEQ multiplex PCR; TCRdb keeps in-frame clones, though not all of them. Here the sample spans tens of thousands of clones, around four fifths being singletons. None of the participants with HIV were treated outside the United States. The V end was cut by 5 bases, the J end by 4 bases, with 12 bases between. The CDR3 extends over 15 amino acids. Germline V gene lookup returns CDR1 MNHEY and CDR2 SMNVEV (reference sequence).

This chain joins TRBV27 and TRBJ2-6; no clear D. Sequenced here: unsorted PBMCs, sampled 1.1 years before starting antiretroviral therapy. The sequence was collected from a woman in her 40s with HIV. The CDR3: CASSAQRGGANVLTF. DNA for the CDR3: TGTGCCAGCAGTGCACAGCGTGGCGGGGCCAACGTCCTGACTTTC.